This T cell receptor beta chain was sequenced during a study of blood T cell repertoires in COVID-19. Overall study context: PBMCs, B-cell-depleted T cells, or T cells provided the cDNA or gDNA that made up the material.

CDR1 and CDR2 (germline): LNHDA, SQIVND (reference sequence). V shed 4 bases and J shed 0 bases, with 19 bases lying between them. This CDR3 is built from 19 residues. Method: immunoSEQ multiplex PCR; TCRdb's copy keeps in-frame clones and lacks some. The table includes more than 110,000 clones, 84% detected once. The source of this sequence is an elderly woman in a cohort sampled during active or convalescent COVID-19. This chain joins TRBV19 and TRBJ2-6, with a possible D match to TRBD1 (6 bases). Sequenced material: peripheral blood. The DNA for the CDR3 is TGTGCCAGTAGTACGTATGGACAGCCGAGGGGCTCTGGGGCCAACGTCCTGACTTTC. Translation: CASSTYGQPRGSGANVLTF.